This T cell receptor beta chain appears in the sequencing data of a study of T-cell reconstitution after alpha-beta-depleted transplantation in children. This clonotype was observed at least ten times. At one of its ends the junction is not consistent with the germline gene, which may arise from a read error. The CDR3 contains 12 residues. Germline V gene data show CDR1 as SGHTA and CDR2 as FQGNSA. As it was prepared, the TCRbeta library received unique molecular identifiers. TCRdb itself ran the PCR reads through MiXCR, one entry per CDR3 protein. The sample carries approximately 350,000 distinct CDR3 sequences, about 17% recorded once.

The V call is TRBV7-2, the J call TRBJ2-3, with D perhaps TRBD1 or TRBD2 (6 bases each). The receptor was derived from a male patient aged 2 to 9 who had a stem cell transplant for acute lymphoblastic leukemia, so the T cells may come from the graft donor. The source was PBMCs, mostly from graft donor cells, collected 360 days after TCRalphabeta/CD19-depleted stem cell transplant. Here the CDR3 DNA reads TGTGCCAGCAGCTTCTTTGGGGGGCTAGGGGTTTTT. Amino acids: CASSFFGGLGVF.